These 29 T cell receptor beta chains originate from one sample sequenced in a study of T cells in Graves' hyperthyroidism and ophthalmopathy. Amplified TCR beta CDR3 regions came from RNA transcripts. Carried out on the TCR CDR3, a first-round RT-PCR used the HTBI primer set. TCRdb used MiXCR to reprocess the multiplex PCR reads, holding one entry per CDR3 protein. The sample comprises under 400,000 distinct CDR3 sequences, roughly 14% of which are singletons, and about 10% rests with the top ten. The sequenced material came from blood. The receptors originated from a woman in her fifties or sixties with Graves' hyperthyroidism.

The table lists this clonotype with many counts. The chain uses TRBV18 and TRBJ2-3, with D maybe TRBD2 (5 bases). Germline-derived CDR1 and CDR2 are KGHSH and LQKENI. Trimming took off 5 bases at V and 0 bases at J, with 12 bases between the two ends. The CDR3 covers 15 residues. CDR3 protein: CASSDTRASTDTQYF. CDR3 DNA sequence: TGTGCCAGCTCAGATACTAGGGCCAGCACAGATACGCAGTATTTT.

The rearrangement links TRBV28 to TRBJ2-7; a possible D gene is TRBD2 (6 bases). CDR1 and CDR2 (germline): MDHEN, SYDVKM. The CDR3 loop spans 15 amino acids. V was clipped by 1 base and J by 0 bases, with 10 bases between them. The CDR3 bases are TGTGCCAGCAGTTTATCGCGGGACGGCTCCTACGAGCAGTACTTC. Its protein is CASSLSRDGSYEQYF.

This clonotype came up a few times. This chain uses TRBV27 with TRBJ1-2; 7 nucleotides align to TRBD1. Looked up from germline, CDR1 is MNHEY and CDR2 is SMNVEV (reference sequence). Trimming cost V 4 bases and J 7 bases; bases outside gene matches: 9. The CDR3 covers 14 residues. In nucleotides, the CDR3 is TGTGCCAGCAGTTACAGGGGCCTGGGAGTTGGCTACACCTTC. As protein: CASSYRGLGVGYTF.

This clonotype was observed a handful of times. This chain joins TRBV30 and TRBJ1-6; perhaps TRBD1 as D (6 bases). The CDR3 has 14 amino acids. CDR1 and CDR2 from the germline V gene are GTSNPN and SVGIG (reference sequence). V was trimmed by 3 bases and J by 4 bases, leaving 10 bases between them. The CDR3 reads CAWRQGNYNSPLHF. The CDR3 DNA reads TGTGCCTGGAGGCAGGGGAATTATAATTCACCCCTCCACTTT. Combining the CDR3 with reference TRBV30 and TRBJ1-6 gives the whole variable domain SQTIHQWPATLVQPVGSPLSLECTVEGTSNPNLYWYRQAAGRGLQLLFYSVGIGQISSEVPQNLSASRPQDRQFILSSKKLLLSDSGFYLCAWRQGNYNSPLHFGNGTRLTVT.

This clonotype was counted at least ten times. The rearrangement uses TRBV7-3 and TRBJ2-1, with D possibly being TRBD1 (6 bases). This CDR3 has 14 amino acids. Germline-derived CDR1 and CDR2 are SGHTA and FQGTGA. V lost 2 bases and J 7 bases, leaving 12 bases between the germline ends. The CDR3 DNA reads as TGTGCCAGCAGCTTACGTAGGGACAATAATGAGCAGTTCTTC. This translates into CASSLRRDNNEQFF.

Only a few counts were recorded for this clonotype. This chain uses TRBV5-1 with TRBJ2-5, with D possibly matching TRBD2 (6 bases). The CDR3 spans 13 residues. V was trimmed by 3 bases and J by 5 bases, leaving 11 bases between them. CDR1 and CDR2 (germline): SGHRS, YFSETQ. Here the CDR3 DNA reads TGCGCCAGCAGCTGGGACTTGATGGAGACCCAGTACTTC. Translating it yields CASSWDLMETQYF.

The chain recombines TRBV28 with TRBJ2-7, with TRBD1 matching over 11 bases. Germline lookup yields CDR1 MDHEN and CDR2 SYDVKM. The CDR3 totals 14 residues. J gave up 4 bases and V 5 bases, and 4 bases lay outside the gene matches. The CDR3 spells CASSGQGAWYEQYF. In DNA form, the CDR3 reads TGTGCCAGCAGTGGACAGGGGGCTTGGTACGAGCAGTACTTC.

This clonotype was seen a handful of times. The rearrangement links TRBV4-1 to TRBJ2-4; no clear D. CDR3 size: 14 residues. The ends were cut back, 5 bases at V and 4 bases at J, with 12 bases in the middle. Germline V gives CDR1 MGHRA, CDR2 YSYEKL. The CDR3 spells CASSAVGPKNIQYF. In nucleotides, the CDR3 is TGCGCCAGCAGCGCGGTAGGGCCTAAAAACATTCAGTACTTC.

In its sample, this clonotype was seen a few times. A read error may account for a junction end that differs from germline. The chain employs TRBV5-1 and TRBJ2-1; tentatively, D is TRBD2 (6 bases). CDR3 length equals 15 residues. The germline V gene encodes CDR1 SGHRS and CDR2 YFSETQ. The CDR3 is CANSLGLASYNEQFF. The CDR3 DNA reads as TGCGCCAACAGCCTGGGGCTAGCGAGCTACAATGAGCAGTTCTTC.

Ten or more counts support this clonotype. The chain couples TRBV5-1 to TRBJ2-7; D might be TRBD2 (6 bases). In germline, CDR1 is SGHRS, CDR2 YFSETQ. Trimming removed 0 bases at V and 6 bases at J, with 13 bases between. This CDR3 comprises 14 residues. This chain's CDR3 is CASSLDSGLGEQYF. The DNA of the CDR3 is TGCGCCAGCAGCTTGGATAGCGGATTAGGCGAGCAGTACTTC. The variable domain in full, completed from reference TRBV5-1 and TRBJ2-7, reads KAGVTQTPRYLIKTRGQQVTLSCSPISGHRSVSWYQQTPGQGLQFLFEYFSETQRNKGNFPGRFSGRQFSNSRSEMNVSTLELGDSALYLCASSLDSGLGEQYFGPGTRLTVT.

This clonotype was seen repeatedly, ten times or more. The chain uses TRBV29-1 and TRBJ2-2; D gene uncertain. The V and J ends lost 4 bases and 4 bases respectively, with 7 bases between them. CDR1 and CDR2 (germline): SQVTM, ANQGSEA. This CDR3 is built from 12 residues. This CDR3 reads CSVAGGTGELFF. The CDR3 DNA follows: TGCAGCGTTGCTGGCGGCACCGGGGAGCTGTTTTTT.

V is TRBV27 and J is TRBJ2-6; D is unresolved. V shed 8 bases and J shed 4 bases, with 9 bases lying between them. The V gene's germline CDR1 is MNHEY and CDR2 SMNVEV (reference sequence). This CDR3 comprises 13 residues. The CDR3, as DNA: TGTGCCAGCGGTCCGGTGGGGGCCAACGTCCTGACTTTC. Translated: CASGPVGANVLTF.

Concerning this clonotype itself: One base away lies a much larger clone, so this may be a sequencing read error. The conserved phenylalanine or tryptophan normally closing the CDR3 is absent here, so this likely arose from a read error. The chain links TRBV30 to TRBJ1-4, with a weak D call TRBD1 (6 bases). Germline V CDR1 and CDR2: GTSNPN, SVGIG (reference sequence). Trimming pared 3 bases from V and 5 bases from J, leaving 13 bases between. The CDR3 totals 14 residues. The CDR3: CAWRPDSFNEKLFS. DNA of the CDR3: TGTGCCTGGAGGCCGGACAGCTTCAATGAAAAACTGTTTTCT.

This clonotype has more than one count but fewer than ten. This clone may be a read error of a much larger clone one base away. The gene calls are TRBV11-3 and TRBJ2-3; 11 bases fit TRBD2. Germline lookup yields CDR1 SGHNT and CDR2 YENEEA. The CDR3 runs to 17 residues. V was clipped by 4 bases and J by 2 bases; unmatched bases: 8. In DNA, the CDR3 is TGTGCCAGCAGCTCTTACCCACTAGCGGGGGACACAGATACGCAGTATTTT. Translated, it gives CASSSYPLAGDTDTQYF.

This clonotype appeared many times. The chain is built from TRBV2 and TRBJ2-1; D remains unclear. Germline CDR1 SNHLY, CDR2 FYNNEI. The CDR3 spans 13 residues. Trimming removed 3 bases at V and 3 bases at J, with 6 bases between. CDR3 region: CASSDSYYNEQFF. The DNA for the CDR3 is TGTGCCAGCAGTGACTCTTACTACAATGAGCAGTTCTTC. Together with reference TRBV2 and TRBJ2-1, the CDR3 gives the full variable domain: EPEVTQTPSHQVTQMGQEVILRCVPISNHLYFYWYRQILGQKVEFLVSFYNNEISEKSEIFDDQFSVERPDGSNFTLKIRSTKLEDSAMYFCASSDSYYNEQFFGPGTRLTVL.

This clonotype was seen many times. The rearrangement links TRBV2 to TRBJ2-2; 7 bases map to TRBD2. Per germline, CDR1 SNHLY and CDR2 FYNNEI. V lost 4 bases to trimming and J lost 4 bases; unmatched junction nucleotides: 6. The CDR3 is 15 amino acids. CDR3 amino acids: CASSGVVAGTGELFF. The CDR3 nucleotides are TGTGCCAGCAGTGGGGTAGTAGCGGGCACCGGGGAGCTGTTTTTT.

This clonotype came up a few times. The chain joins TRBV7-9 to TRBJ2-3; 10 bases are shared with TRBD2. After removal of 2 bases from V and 5 bases from J, the junction contained 13 bases not matched to a gene. Germline CDR1 is SEHNR and CDR2 is FQNEAQ (reference sequence). The CDR3 loop spans 18 amino acids. The CDR3 sequence: CASSLFRTSGVREDTQYF. In DNA form, the CDR3 reads TGTGCCAGCAGCTTATTTCGGACTAGCGGAGTTCGGGAAGATACGCAGTATTTT.

This clonotype showed up many times. This chain connects TRBV2 to TRBJ1-1; 9 bases are shared with TRBD1. This CDR3 has 13 amino acids. With V trimmed by 4 bases and J by 6 bases, 3 bases remained unmatched. Germline V CDR1 and CDR2: SNHLY, FYNNEI. The CDR3 loop is CASSGQGDAEAFF. The CDR3 DNA is TGTGCCAGCAGTGGACAGGGGGACGCTGAAGCTTTCTTT.

Many counts were recorded for this clonotype. V usage is TRBV12-3 or TRBV12-4 and J usage is TRBJ2-3; D is possibly TRBD1 (6 bases). With 7 bases removed from V and 0 bases from J, the gap between germline ends came to 11 bases. The CDR3 contains 14 residues. CDR3 protein: CASTRGQSTDTQYF. CDR3 bases: TGTGCCAGCACCCGAGGACAGAGCACAGATACGCAGTATTTT.

Comments on this clonotype: One end of the junction fails to match germline, which may point to a read error. This chain links TRBV24-1 with TRBJ2-1; 7 nucleotides agree with TRBD2. This CDR3 region has 17 residues. Germline V gene lookup returns CDR1 KGHDR and CDR2 SFDVKD. DNA of the CDR3: TGTGCCACCAGTGATTCCCCATCAGCGGGGATTTACAATGAGCAGTCCTTC. Translated, it gives CATSDSPSAGIYNEQSF.

This clonotype has at least ten counts. V gene TRBV29-1 combines with J gene TRBJ2-7; 7 nucleotides agree with TRBD1. J was trimmed by 4 bases and V by 7 bases; bases with no gene match: 7. The V gene's germline CDR1 is SQVTM and CDR2 ANQGSEA. This CDR3 is built from 12 residues. The CDR3 loop is CSAQTGKYEQYF. The DNA for the CDR3 is TGCAGCGCCCAGACAGGGAAGTACGAGCAGTACTTC.

The table lists this clonotype with many counts. The J gene is TRBJ1-5, the V gene TRBV11-2; the D gene is possibly TRBD1 (5 bases). Trimming removed 5 bases at V and 0 bases at J, with 11 bases between. Germline assignment: CDR1 SGHAT and CDR2 FQNNGV. The CDR3 extends over 15 amino acids. CDR3 bases: TGTGCCAGCAGCCTTGACAGCTATAGCAATCAGCCCCAGCATTTT. This encodes CASSLDSYSNQPQHF.

This clonotype occurred a few times. This chain links TRBV9 with TRBJ2-3; D may be TRBD1 (5 bases). The V gene lost 4 bases and the J gene lost 6 bases, with 15 bases spanning the gap. CDR1 is SGDLS, CDR2 YYNGEE, per germline. The CDR3 loop spans 14 amino acids. The CDR3, as DNA: TGTGCCAGCAGCAAGCAGGGTCCGGCCGATACGCAGTATTTT. This encodes CASSKQGPADTQYF. The full variable domain, completed using reference TRBV9 and TRBJ2-3, is DSGVTQTPKHLITATGQRVTLRCSPRSGDLSVYWYQQSLDQGLQFLIQYYNGEERAKGNILERFSAQQFPDLHSELNLSSLELGDSALYFCASSKQGPADTQYFGPGTRLTVL.

Many counts were recorded for this clonotype. V and J are TRBV5-1 and TRBJ2-1; D ambiguous. The CDR3 has 13 residues. V was trimmed by 2 bases and J by 4 bases, leaving 7 bases between them. From germline, CDR1 is SGHRS and CDR2 YFSETQ. The CDR3 nucleotides read TGCGCCAGCAGCTTTCGCCTTTACAATGAGCAGTTCTTC. It yields the protein CASSFRLYNEQFF.

The table lists this clonotype with many counts. The chain carries TRBV11-2 and TRBJ2-1, with D possibly matching TRBD2 (6 bases). This CDR3 is 15 amino acids long. Germline V gene sequence: CDR1 SGHAT, CDR2 FQNNGV. Trimming shortened V by 1 base and J by 2 bases, and 9 bases separated the two germline ends. The CDR3 nucleotides read TGTGCCAGCAGCTTAGCAGCGGGCGCCTACAATGAGCAGTTCTTC. Its protein product is CASSLAAGAYNEQFF.

This clonotype was recorded a few times. This rearrangement joins TRBV6-1 to TRBJ1-5, with D perhaps matching TRBD1 (6 bases). With 3 bases removed from V and 7 bases from J, the gap between germline ends came to 13 bases. The CDR3 has 14 residues. The germline V gene encodes CDR1 MNHNS and CDR2 SASEGT. This CDR3 reads CASSEATGFQPQHF. CDR3 bases: TGTGCCAGCAGTGAGGCCACAGGGTTCCAGCCCCAGCATTTT.

This clonotype was observed once. The chain couples TRBV7-8 to TRBJ2-7, with D possibly being TRBD1 or TRBD2 (5 bases each). Germline V lookup: CDR1 SGHVS, CDR2 FQNEAQ. This CDR3 contains 14 residues. Trimming stripped 7 bases from V and 5 bases from J, with 18 bases between. The CDR3 loop is CASIQDQGVHEQYF. CDR3 coding DNA: TGTGCCAGCATTCAGGACCAGGGAGTACACGAGCAGTACTTC.

This clonotype was seen a few times. The V and J genes are TRBV20-1 and TRBJ2-4; TRBD2 is a possible D gene (5 bases). V gave up 3 bases and J gave up 0 bases, with 6 bases separating them. CDR3 length: 13 amino acids. Per the germline V gene, CDR1 is DFQATT and CDR2 is SNEGSKA (reference sequence). The CDR3 sequence is CSASGLAKNIQYF. The CDR3 nucleotides are TGCAGTGCTAGCGGACTAGCCAAAAACATTCAGTACTTC.

The CDR3 sequence is CAAGGADTQYF. The CDR3 DNA follows: TGTGCGGCAGGGGGTGCAGATACGCAGTATTTT. V and J are TRBV10-3 and TRBJ2-3, with TRBD1 matching over 7 bases. The CDR3 has 11 residues. Germline V gives CDR1 ENHRY, CDR2 SYGVKD.